Below are 9 T cell receptor beta chains sequenced from a single sample in a study of technical replicates of blood from a few donors. The protocol was immunoSEQ multiplex PCR, while the TCRdb copy is restricted to in-frame clones and leaves out a portion. This sample has 70,000 to 95,000 clones; approximately 94% occur once, and the top ten carry approximately 0.25%. The sequencing input was T cells isolated from PBMCs. The receptors derive from a human donor in good health.

A single count supports this clone. The rearrangement uses TRBV18 and TRBJ2-5, with D unclear. CDR1 and CDR2 (germline): KGHSH, LQKENI. V lost 3 bases and J lost 0, with 11 bases in between. The CDR3 length is 15 residues. CDR3 region: CASSPTVTNQETQYF. The CDR3 DNA sequence: TGTGCCAGCTCACCCACCGTCACAAACCAAGAGACCCAGTACTTC. The full variable domain, with the rest looked up from reference TRBV18 and TRBJ2-5, is NAGVMQNPRHLVRRRGQEARLRCSPMKGHSHVYWYRQLPEEGLKFMVYLQKENIIDESGMPKERFSAEFPKEGPSILRIQQVVRGDSAAYFCASSPTVTNQETQYFGPGTRLLVL.

The chain combines TRBV18 with TRBJ2-7, with D possibly matching TRBD1 (6 bases). The germline V gene encodes CDR1 KGHSH and CDR2 LQKENI. The V end lost 3 bases, the J end lost 2 bases, and 8 bases lay between the germline ends. The CDR3 loop spans 13 amino acids. The CDR3 reads CASSPGQTYEQYF. The CDR3 DNA reads TGTGCCAGCTCACCCGGACAGACCTACGAGCAGTACTTC.

The J gene is TRBJ2-1, the V gene TRBV25-1; 8 nucleotides line up with TRBD2. Germline loops: CDR1 MGHDK, CDR2 SYGVNS. Trimming at V came to 4 bases and at J to 4 bases, leaving 6 bases not matched to a gene. This CDR3 is built from 15 residues. The DNA of the CDR3 is TGTGCCAGCAGTGTAACTAGCGGCTTTTACAATGAGCAGTTCTTC. Translated, it gives CASSVTSGFYNEQFF. Based on the CDR3 plus reference TRBV25-1 and TRBJ2-1, the full variable domain is EADIYQTPRYLVIGTGKKITLECSQTMGHDKMYWYQQDPGMELHLIHYSYGVNSTEKGDLSSESTVSRIRTEHFPLTLESARPSHTSQYLCASSVTSGFYNEQFFGPGTRLTVL.

This clone was seen just once. This rearrangement joins TRBV7-9 to TRBJ2-1; a possible D gene is TRBD1 (7 bases). Trimming removed 7 bases from V and 9 bases from J, with 22 bases in between. This CDR3 has 15 amino acids. Looked up from germline, CDR1 is SEHNR and CDR2 is FQNEAQ (reference sequence). CDR3 loop: CASTQGGVPSGEQFF. The CDR3 nucleotides are TGTGCCAGCACCCAGGGGGGCGTTCCCAGCGGTGAGCAGTTCTTC.

The rearrangement joins TRBV5-5 to TRBJ1-1, with D uncertain. CDR3 length equals 13 residues. The germline V gene encodes CDR1 SGHKS and CDR2 YYEKEE (reference sequence). The V end was cut by 2 bases, the J end by 1 base, with 6 bases between. The CDR3 here is CASSFTRNTEAFF. CDR3 DNA sequence: TGTGCCAGCAGCTTCACGAGGAACACTGAAGCTTTCTTT.

This sequence joins TRBV6-5 and TRBJ2-7; D may be TRBD1 (6 bases). The V end was cut by 2 bases, the J end by 2 bases, with 10 bases between. Germline assignment: CDR1 MNHEY and CDR2 SVGAGI. The CDR3 has 14 amino acids. CDR3 amino acids: CASSYQQGTYEQYF. In DNA, the CDR3 is TGTGCCAGCAGTTACCAACAGGGAACCTACGAGCAGTACTTC.

This chain connects TRBV5-1 to TRBJ2-7; tentatively, D is TRBD1 (5 bases). CDR1 and CDR2 (germline): SGHRS, YFSETQ. V was trimmed by 5 bases and J by 0 bases, leaving 9 bases between them. The CDR3 consists of 13 residues. The CDR3 sequence is CASRFDSSYEQYF. CDR3 bases: TGCGCCAGCAGGTTCGACAGCTCCTACGAGCAGTACTTC.

This chain joins TRBV13 and TRBJ2-5; D possibly corresponds to TRBD2 (6 bases). In germline, CDR1 is PRHDT, CDR2 FYEKMQ (reference sequence). Trimming shortened V by 4 bases and J by 1 base, and 13 bases separated the two germline ends. The CDR3 consists of 15 residues. CDR3 in amino acids: CASSSLLAIQETQYF. The DNA for the CDR3 is TGTGCCAGCAGCTCCCTGCTAGCGATCCAAGAGACCCAGTACTTC.

The CDR3 reads CASSQGQGGRAAGYTF. The DNA of the CDR3 is TGTGCCAGCAGCCAGGGACAGGGGGGCCGGGCGGCAGGCTACACCTTC. The gene calls are TRBV5-6 and TRBJ1-2; the match to TRBD1 covers 11 bases. The junction had 13 bases not matched to a gene; V was cut back by 4 bases and J by 8 bases. There are 16 residues in the CDR3. Germline CDR1 SGHDT, CDR2 YYEEEE. The complete variable domain, with remaining parts taken from reference TRBV5-6 and TRBJ1-2, reads DAGVTQSPTHLIKTRGQQVTLRCSPKSGHDTVSWYQQALGQGPQFIFQYYEEEERQRGNFPDRFSGHQFPNYSSELNVNALLLGDSALYLCASSQGQGGRAAGYTFGSGTRLTVV.